These 20 T cell receptor beta chains came from one sample sequenced in a study of blood T cell repertoires in COVID-19. Sequencing used immunoSEQ multiplex PCR; TCRdb keeps in-frame clones, though not all of them. The profile shows 130,000 to 150,000 clones, 80% to 90% of them singletons. The sequencing sample was made of peripheral blood. These receptors were collected from a human donor with acute or convalescent COVID-19. The donor label of this sample is uncertain.

This sequence joins TRBV7-2 and TRBJ2-5; D is uncertain. The CDR3 extends over 13 amino acids. Germline CDR1 reads SGHTA; CDR2 reads FQGNSA. The V gene lost 0 bases and the J gene lost 2 bases, with 4 bases spanning the gap. The CDR3 DNA sequence: TGTGCCAGCAGCTTAGCGACTCAAGAGACCCAGTACTTC. It codes for CASSLATQETQYF.

The V and J genes are TRBV3-1 (or the pseudogene TRBV3-2) and TRBJ1-3, with unresolved D. CDR3 length equals 14 residues. The V and J ends lost 1 base and 4 bases respectively, with 8 bases between them. CDR1 and CDR2 from the germline V gene are LGHDT and YNNKEL (reference sequence). CDR3: CASSQGLGGNTIYF. CDR3 DNA: TGTGCCAGCAGCCAAGGCTTGGGCGGAAACACCATATATTTT.

The gene calls are TRBV5-1 and TRBJ1-5; no reliable D call. This CDR3 contains 15 residues. V was shortened by 5 bases and J by 0 bases, with 12 bases between the two germline ends. CDR1 SGHRS and CDR2 YFSETQ come from the germline V gene. CDR3 sequence: CASRYGMDSNQPQHF. The CDR3 DNA sequence: TGCGCCAGCAGATACGGGATGGATAGCAATCAGCCCCAGCATTTT.

The rearrangement uses TRBV4-2 and TRBJ1-2, with a possible D match to TRBD1 (5 bases). V lost 0 bases, J lost 3 bases, and 14 bases lay in between. The CDR3 totals 16 residues. From germline, CDR1 is LGHNA and CDR2 YNFKEQ. In DNA, the CDR3 is TGTGCCAGCAGCCAAGATATCGGTCGGGGGGACTATGGCTACACCTTC. Its translation is CASSQDIGRGDYGYTF.

CDR3 amino acids: CAITQGANEAFF. CDR3 nucleotides: TGTGCCATCACCCAGGGGGCGAATGAAGCTTTCTTT. The chain carries TRBV10-3 and TRBJ1-1, with 8 bases matching TRBD1. The CDR3 spans 12 residues. V lost 7 bases and J lost 7; bases outside the gene matches: 5. CDR1 and CDR2 from the germline V gene are ENHRY and SYGVKD.

The V and J genes are TRBV6-5 and TRBJ2-7; the D is unclear. The germline V and J ends were trimmed by 2 bases and 4 bases, with 9 bases remaining between them. This CDR3 contains 13 residues. Per germline, CDR1 MNHEY and CDR2 SVGAGI. CDR3 sequence: CASSYLGSYEQYF. In nucleotides, the CDR3 is TGTGCCAGCAGTTACCTTGGCAGTTACGAGCAGTACTTC.

The chain couples TRBV7-2 to TRBJ2-2; D call uncertain. This CDR3 has 15 residues. V was shortened by 4 bases and J by 6 bases, with 15 bases between the two germline ends. Germline lookup yields CDR1 SGHTA and CDR2 FQGNSA. CDR3 protein: CASSSTGRSAGELFF. CDR3 bases: TGTGCCAGCAGCTCAACGGGTCGATCGGCCGGGGAGCTGTTTTTT.

This clone was found once. J is TRBJ1-1 and V is TRBV27; TRBD1 might be the D (6 bases). Trimming stripped 7 bases from V and 6 bases from J, with 18 bases between. Germline CDR1 MNHEY, CDR2 SMNVEV (reference sequence). The CDR3 length is 14 residues. CDR3: CASTPLVGAPEAFF. DNA for the CDR3: TGTGCCAGCACCCCTTTGGTGGGGGCCCCTGAAGCTTTCTTT.

The rearrangement joins TRBV15 to TRBJ1-2; D is unresolved. The CDR3 loop spans 15 amino acids. V gave up 0 bases and J gave up 0 bases, with 8 bases separating them. Germline V gene lookup returns CDR1 LNHNV and CDR2 YYDKDF (reference sequence). The DNA for the CDR3 is TGTGCCACCAGCAGAGACACCGGGGCTAACTATGGCTACACCTTC. Translated, it gives CATSRDTGANYGYTF.

This sequence joins TRBV28 and TRBJ1-5; no reliable D call. Germline CDR1 is MDHEN and CDR2 is SYDVKM. V lost 7 bases to trimming and J lost 6 bases, with 10 bases between them. The CDR3 has 12 amino acids. CDR3 protein: CASIEVGQPQHF. The CDR3 DNA reads as TGTGCCAGCATCGAGGTAGGTCAGCCCCAGCATTTT.

V is TRBV28 and J is TRBJ2-1, with TRBD1 matching 7 bases. Germline trimming cut 7 bases from V and 2 bases from J; bases unmatched to any gene: 5. This CDR3 spans 14 amino acids. From germline, CDR1 is MDHEN and CDR2 SYDVKM. Written as DNA, the CDR3 is TGTGCCAGCACCCAAGGGGGCGCCTACAATGAGCAGTTCTTC. It specifies CASTQGGAYNEQFF.

V is TRBV30 and J is TRBJ1-4, with 8 bases that match TRBD1. The V gene end was trimmed by 2 bases and the J gene end by 5 bases; junction bases not matched to a gene: 7. Germline V CDR1 and CDR2: GTSNPN, SVGIG (reference sequence). The CDR3 runs to 15 residues. CDR3 bases: TGTGCCTGGAGTCGAACAGGGGGTGGAAATGAAAAACTGTTTTTT. It yields the protein CAWSRTGGGNEKLFF.

The J gene is TRBJ2-6, the V gene TRBV3-1 (or the pseudogene TRBV3-2); the match to TRBD2 covers 12 bases. The germline CDR1 and CDR2 sequences are LGHDT and YNNKEL (reference sequence). V lost 4 bases to trimming and J lost 2 bases; unmatched junction nucleotides: 6. The CDR3 is 18 residues long. CDR3 amino acids: CASSRSSGGAAGANVLTF. The DNA of the CDR3 is TGTGCCAGCAGCCGGTCTAGCGGGGGGGCTGCTGGGGCCAACGTCCTGACTTTC.

The chain is built from TRBV4-3 and TRBJ2-3; 12 positions match TRBD1. V was clipped by 3 bases and J by 4 bases; unmatched bases: 2. The CDR3 length is 15 residues. Germline lookup yields CDR1 LGHNA and CDR2 YSLEER. CDR3 DNA: TGCGCCAGCAGCCAGGGGGACAGGGGGCCAGATACGCAGTATTTT. Translating it yields CASSQGDRGPDTQYF.

V usage is TRBV4-2 and J usage is TRBJ2-7, with 8 bases identical to TRBD1. V trimming: 6 bases; J trimming: 4 bases; junction bases outside the gene matches: 11. Germline V gene data show CDR1 as LGHNA and CDR2 as YNFKEQ. The CDR3 extends over 15 amino acids. The CDR3 loop is CASSHGGTGLYEQYF. Here the CDR3 DNA reads TGTGCCAGCAGTCACGGTGGGACAGGACTATACGAGCAGTACTTC.

This chain joins TRBV4-3 and TRBJ2-2, with 8 bases identical to TRBD1. J gave up 1 base and V 9 bases, and 7 bases lay outside the gene matches. The CDR3 length is 15 residues. Germline-derived CDR1 and CDR2 are LGHNA and YSLEER. This CDR3 reads CARGSGTGNTGELFF. The CDR3 DNA sequence: TGCGCCAGGGGTTCCGGGACAGGGAACACCGGGGAGCTGTTTTTT.

V is TRBV30 and J is TRBJ1-5; D may be TRBD1 (5 bases). Trimming took 0 bases from V and 3 from J, leaving 12 bases between them. The CDR3 spans 15 residues. Germline V gene lookup returns CDR1 GTSNPN and CDR2 SVGIG (reference sequence). The CDR3 sequence is CAWSVQAGYNQPQHF. In nucleotides, the CDR3 is TGTGCCTGGAGTGTACAAGCAGGGTACAATCAGCCCCAGCATTTT.

This clone appeared a single time. The chain has TRBV29-1 and TRBJ2-1, with 7 positions matching TRBD2. The CDR3 loop spans 16 amino acids. CDR1 is SQVTM and CDR2 is ANQGSEA in the germline V gene. V gave up 3 bases and J gave up 7 bases; unmatched junction bases: 15. The CDR3 reads CSVEVSGGGQRNEQFF. CDR3 DNA: TGCAGCGTTGAGGTATCGGGGGGAGGCCAAAGGAATGAGCAGTTCTTC.

This clone was counted between two and nine times. The rearrangement joins TRBV7-9 to TRBJ2-3; D unclear. This CDR3 contains 14 residues. With 3 bases removed from V and 9 bases from J, the gap between germline ends came to 16 bases. CDR1 SEHNR and CDR2 FQNEAQ come from the germline V gene (reference sequence). CDR3 residues: CASSLIDWAETQYF. The CDR3 DNA sequence: TGTGCCAGCAGCTTGATCGATTGGGCCGAAACGCAGTATTTT.

The chain combines TRBV5-1 with TRBJ1-1; perhaps TRBD1 as D (6 bases). V lost 4 bases to trimming and J lost 3 bases, with 13 bases between them. The length of the CDR3 is 14 residues. Germline CDR1 and CDR2: SGHRS and YFSETQ. Here the CDR3 DNA reads TGCGCCAGCAGCATAGACAGGATTTACACTGAAGCTTTCTTT. Its translation: CASSIDRIYTEAFF.